One sample yielded the 23 T cell receptor beta chains listed below, sequenced in a study of neurological immune-mediated disorders. TCRdb reprocessed the 5' RACE reads with MiXCR, giving one entry per CDR3 protein. The sample contains over 60,000 distinct CDR3 sequences, under 5.5% of which appear only once. The sequenced sample consisted of PBMCs. These receptors all stem from a woman in her 50s with multiple sclerosis.

This clonotype occurred many times. The chain carries TRBV6-2 or TRBV6-3 and TRBJ1-6; 7 bases agree with TRBD1. Trimming cost V 5 bases and J 5 bases; bases outside gene matches: 9. The CDR3 runs to 16 residues. The germline V gene encodes CDR1 MNHEY and CDR2 SVGEGT. CDR3 residues: CASSKTGTEDNSPLHF. The DNA of the CDR3 is TGTGCCAGCAGTAAAACCGGGACAGAAGATAATTCACCCCTCCACTTT.

This clonotype was recorded at least ten times. The chain links TRBV4-1 to TRBJ2-1; the D is unclear. Germline CDR1 reads MGHRA; CDR2 reads YSYEKL. CDR3 size: 15 residues. Trimming removed 1 base from V and 8 bases from J, with 15 bases in between. The CDR3 region is CASSQVLPPPDEQFF. The CDR3 DNA sequence: TGCGCCAGCAGCCAAGTCCTTCCTCCCCCCGATGAGCAGTTCTTC.

The J gene is TRBJ2-3, the V gene TRBV29-1; D is undetermined. Trimming took off 8 bases at V and 5 bases at J, with 17 bases between the two ends. Germline CDR1 SQVTM, CDR2 ANQGSEA. This CDR3 is built from 13 residues. The CDR3 loop reads CSIRGIKGDTQYF. The CDR3 DNA sequence: TGCAGCATTCGAGGAATAAAGGGAGATACGCAGTATTTT.

As to this clonotype: A much larger clone lies one base from this, so it may be a read error. This chain links TRBV7-6 with TRBJ2-7; TRBD2 matches 11 bases. The CDR3 totals 16 residues. CDR1 SGHVS and CDR2 FNYEAQ come from the germline V gene. This chain's CDR3 is CASSSETSGGSYQQYF. The CDR3 bases are TGTGCCAGCAGCTCGGAAACTAGCGGGGGCTCCTACCAGCAGTACTTC.

This clonotype was seen ten or more times. The V and J genes are TRBV11-2 and TRBJ2-1, with a tentative D call TRBD1 (5 bases). Germline V gene sequence: CDR1 SGHAT, CDR2 FQNNGV. This CDR3 has 13 amino acids. V was shortened by 0 bases and J by 12 bases, with 12 bases between the two germline ends. CDR3 in amino acids: CASSLDLRGRQFF. In nucleotides, the CDR3 is TGTGCCAGCAGCTTAGATTTAAGGGGCAGGCAGTTCTTC.

J is TRBJ1-1 and V is TRBV18; D unresolved. V lost 5 bases and J 1 base, leaving 11 bases between the germline ends. This CDR3 has 14 amino acids. Germline lookup yields CDR1 KGHSH and CDR2 LQKENI. As DNA, the CDR3 is TGTGCCAGCTCATCGACATACGAGAACACTGAAGCTTTCTTT. It yields the protein CASSSTYENTEAFF. Full variable domain (outside the CDR3, taken from reference TRBV18 and TRBJ1-1): NAGVMQNPRHLVRRRGQEARLRCSPMKGHSHVYWYRQLPEEGLKFMVYLQKENIIDESGMPKERFSAEFPKEGPSILRIQQVVRGDSAAYFCASSSTYENTEAFFGQGTRLTVV.

This clonotype has ten or more counts. This sequence joins TRBV28 and TRBJ2-7; D may correspond to TRBD1 or TRBD2 (6 bases each). The CDR3 covers 15 residues. Deletions cut 7 bases from V and 6 bases from J, with 22 bases between. CDR1 is MDHEN, CDR2 SYDVKM, per germline. CDR3 in amino acids: CASTGVGGDRSEQYF. The CDR3 DNA reads as TGTGCCAGCACCGGGGTGGGGGGCGATCGGTCCGAGCAGTACTTC.

This clonotype has at least ten counts. The CDR3 DNA reads as TGTGCCACCAGCTTGACAGCAATTTACAATGAGCAGTTCTTC. Translated: CATSLTAIYNEQFF. The chain is built from TRBV15 and TRBJ2-1; D is perhaps TRBD1 (5 bases). V was trimmed by 5 bases and J by 4 bases, leaving 12 bases between them. The germline V gene encodes CDR1 LNHNV and CDR2 YYDKDF (reference sequence). The CDR3 is 14 amino acids. The complete variable domain, with remaining parts taken from reference TRBV15 and TRBJ2-1, reads DAMVIQNPRYQVTQFGKPVTLSCSQTLNHNVMYWYQQKSSQAPKLLFHYYDKDFNNEADTPDNFQSRRPNTSFCFLDIRSPGLGDTAMYLCATSLTAIYNEQFFGPGTRLTVL.

This clonotype showed up many times. V usage is TRBV20-1 and J usage is TRBJ1-4; tentative D call: TRBD1 (6 bases). Germline values: CDR1 DFQATT, CDR2 SNEGSKA (reference sequence). The CDR3 extends over 13 amino acids. V lost 6 bases to trimming and J lost 4 bases, with 12 bases between them. The CDR3 reads CSASDSFNEKLFF. The CDR3 DNA reads as TGCAGTGCCTCGGACAGCTTTAATGAAAAACTGTTTTTT.

This clonotype was recorded at least ten times. The rearrangement joins TRBV5-1 to TRBJ2-1, with 7 positions matching TRBD2. Germline V CDR1 and CDR2: SGHRS, YFSETQ. This CDR3 is 15 amino acids long. Trimming removed 2 bases from V and 0 bases from J; junction bases left unmatched: 2. DNA for the CDR3: TGCGCCAGCAGCTTAGGCGGGAGCTCCTACAATGAGCAGTTCTTC. This sequence encodes CASSLGGSSYNEQFF. Using reference TRBV5-1 and TRBJ2-1 for the parts outside the CDR3, the full variable domain is KAGVTQTPRYLIKTRGQQVTLSCSPISGHRSVSWYQQTPGQGLQFLFEYFSETQRNKGNFPGRFSGRQFSNSRSEMNVSTLELGDSALYLCASSLGGSSYNEQFFGPGTRLTVL.

This clonotype was counted ten times or more. The chain recombines TRBV10-2 with TRBJ2-7; D call uncertain. The length of the CDR3 is 14 residues. Germline V gives CDR1 WSHSY, CDR2 SAAADI. Trimming took off 5 bases at V and 4 bases at J, with 15 bases between the two ends. CDR3 in amino acids: CASSSSSSSYEQYV. For the CDR3, the DNA is TGCGCCAGCAGTAGTAGTTCTTCTTCATACGAGCAGTACGTC.

Only a few counts were recorded for this clonotype. A much bigger clone sits one base away, suggesting this may be a read error. The chain joins TRBV6-6 to TRBJ1-2, with D possibly TRBD1 on 6 matching bases. The CDR3 loop spans 14 amino acids. Germline V gene lookup returns CDR1 MNHNY and CDR2 SVGAGI (reference sequence). V was trimmed by 6 bases and J by 4 bases, leaving 15 bases between them. Here the CDR3 DNA reads TGTGCCAGCAGCCTTAGTAAAGGGGGCTATGGCTACACCTTC. The encoded protein is CASSLSKGGYGYTF.

This clonotype is judged medium-sized. The V and J genes are TRBV5-1 and TRBJ1-5; 7 nucleotides match TRBD1. This CDR3 spans 16 amino acids. The germline gives CDR1 SGHRS, CDR2 YFSETQ. Trimming cost V 2 bases and J 5 bases; bases outside gene matches: 10. In DNA, the CDR3 is TGCGCCAGCAGCTTAGCTGAGGGGGCGAGGGATCAGCCCCAGCATTTT. The encoded protein is CASSLAEGARDQPQHF.

This clonotype was seen repeatedly, ten times or more. The J gene is TRBJ2-1, the V gene TRBV27; D not resolved. Germline CDR1 and CDR2: MNHEY and SMNVEV (reference sequence). Trimming took 3 bases from V and 8 from J, leaving 11 bases between them. This CDR3 region has 13 residues. CDR3 amino acids: CASSFEGRHEQFF. DNA for the CDR3: TGTGCCAGCAGTTTCGAAGGACGCCATGAGCAGTTCTTC.

Turning to this clonotype: This may be a read error: a much more frequent sequence differs by one nucleotide. The chain carries TRBV10-3 and TRBJ2-5; D gene uncertain. Looked up from germline, CDR1 is ENHRY and CDR2 is SYGVKD. Trimming left V 2 bases short and J 2 bases short, with 3 bases between. This CDR3 is built from 12 residues. Here the CDR3 reads CAISERQETQYF. The CDR3 DNA sequence: TGTGCCATCAGTGAGAGACAAGAGACCCAGTACTTC.

This clonotype was seen at least ten times. The chain recombines TRBV5-1 with TRBJ2-3; possible D gene TRBD1, 6 bases. V gave up 2 bases and J gave up 3 bases, with 10 bases separating them. CDR1 is SGHRS, CDR2 YFSETQ, per germline. This CDR3 region has 14 residues. The CDR3 region has the DNA TGCGCCAGCAGCTTAGGCAGGGGAACAGATACGCAGTATTTT. This translates into CASSLGRGTDTQYF.

There are many counts of this clonotype. The chain joins TRBV4-1 to TRBJ2-5, with unresolved D. Germline V gene lookup returns CDR1 MGHRA and CDR2 YSYEKL. Trimming took 0 bases from V and 7 from J, leaving 12 bases between them. The CDR3 loop spans 14 amino acids. DNA of the CDR3: TGCGCCAGCAGCCAAGAGAGGCGGTCAGCGACCCAGTACTTC. Its protein is CASSQERRSATQYF.

The table lists this clonotype with many counts. The chain uses TRBV6-4 and TRBJ2-1, with D possibly being TRBD2 (6 bases). The CDR3 runs to 14 residues. CDR1 is MRHNA, CDR2 SNTAGT, per germline. The ends were cut back, 5 bases at V and 4 bases at J, with 12 bases in the middle. The CDR3 spells CASSLSSEYNEQFF. The CDR3 DNA reads TGTGCCAGCAGTCTTTCTAGCGAATACAATGAGCAGTTCTTC.

The chain links TRBV13 to TRBJ1-1; TRBD1 is a possible D gene (5 bases). The germline gives CDR1 PRHDT, CDR2 FYEKMQ (reference sequence). The V gene lost 1 base and the J gene lost 3 bases, with 15 bases spanning the gap. The CDR3 totals 16 residues. The CDR3 reads CASSLVGTTADTEAFF. DNA for the CDR3: TGTGCCAGCAGCTTAGTTGGGACCACCGCGGACACTGAAGCTTTCTTT.

This clonotype was recorded many times. The chain employs TRBV7-3 and TRBJ2-1; D is possibly TRBD2 (5 bases). The CDR3 loop spans 14 amino acids. The V gene lost 4 bases and the J gene lost 3 bases, with 10 bases spanning the gap. From germline, CDR1 is SGHTA and CDR2 FQGTGA. The CDR3 region is CASSSQGGYNEQFF. CDR3 nucleotide sequence: TGTGCCAGCAGCTCCCAAGGAGGCTACAATGAGCAGTTCTTC.

This clonotype was observed many times. This sequence joins TRBV20-1 and TRBJ2-7, with D possibly TRBD1 on 6 matching bases. The CDR3 totals 12 residues. Trimming stripped 6 bases from V and 3 bases from J, with 12 bases between. Germline V gene sequence: CDR1 DFQATT, CDR2 SNEGSKA (reference sequence). CDR3 bases: TGCAGTGCCAGGTACAGGGTCTACGAGCAGTACTTC. Translation gives CSARYRVYEQYF.

This clonotype was recorded many times. The J gene is TRBJ2-1, the V gene TRBV9, with D tentatively TRBD1 (5 bases). Looked up from germline, CDR1 is SGDLS and CDR2 is YYNGEE. V lost 2 bases and J lost 9, with 9 bases in between. The CDR3 contains 12 residues. The CDR3 bases are TGTGCCAGCAGCGTCGATAGGGGTGAGCAGTTCTTC. Encoded protein: CASSVDRGEQFF.

The table lists this clonotype with many counts. The chain employs TRBV7-2 and TRBJ2-5; D gene unclear. CDR1 is SGHTA and CDR2 is FQGNSA in the germline V gene. V gave up 5 bases and J gave up 3 bases, with 13 bases separating them. The CDR3 has 14 amino acids. CDR3 sequence (DNA): TGTGCCAGCAGCGTTGGGCCACTTGAAGAGACCCAGTACTTC. It translates to CASSVGPLEETQYF.